The source of this T cell receptor beta chain is a study of blood T cell repertoires in COVID-19. Per the original data handling: Amplified reference gene primers provided the basis for estimating nucleated cell counts. Generated by immunoSEQ multiplex PCR, the TCRdb table keeps only in-frame clones and is missing some. For V, J and clone size, that table is used; D and trimming come from the DNA. Seen here are some 230,000 clones, roughly 85% observed once, and the top ten hold 0.98%. The specimen was peripheral blood. This receptor was taken from a man aged 35-49 years with acute or convalescent COVID-19.

The CDR3 coding sequence is TGCGCCAGCAGCTACGGACAGATGAACACCGGGGAGCTGTTTTTT. Its protein product is CASSYGQMNTGELFF. The rearrangement uses TRBV5-1 and TRBJ2-2, with D tentatively TRBD1 (6 bases). V was shortened by 3 bases and J by 1 base, with 10 bases between the two germline ends. This CDR3 spans 15 amino acids. Per the germline V gene, CDR1 is SGHRS and CDR2 is YFSETQ.